This T cell receptor beta chain was identified during a study of shared clonotypes between healthy human individuals. Overall study: The composition of the donors was a couple of women and a few men aged 18 to 49.

Per the original methods: ImmunoSEQ output held junction-only sequences without quality scores, so filtering differed. Clones were read by immunoSEQ multiplex PCR, and TCRdb kept only the in-frame ones, dropping some. V and J calls and clone size are as listed in that table; D and trimming were resolved from the DNA. The table includes some 1,400,000 clones, roughly 97% detected once. V dropped 3 bases and J dropped 8 bases, with 8 bases sitting between them. The germline gives CDR1 SGHNT, CDR2 YYREEE (reference sequence). The CDR3 spans 12 residues. This receptor was obtained from a man aged 30 to 45 in good health. Sequenced: naive CD4+ T cells sorted from blood. The subset is: CD45RA+ positively selected. The rearrangement uses TRBV5-4 and TRBJ2-2, with no clear D. The CDR3 sequence is CASSSNWGELFF. The CDR3 DNA reads TGTGCCAGCAGCTCCAATTGGGGGGAGCTGTTTTTT.